This TCR beta chain stems from a study of blood T cell repertoires in COVID-19 (dated by TCRdb to the early 2020s). For context, the study as a whole: Samples covering the acute and convalescent phases of COVID-19 were provided by collaborators in the United States, Italy and Spain. The repertoires were made available in a free public database intended to serve as a resource for research on the immune response to SARS-CoV-2. The samples were drawn from the first 160 participants of the ongoing ImmuneRACE study and from 1,254 subjects provided by 6 global collaborators. The dataset comprised deeply sampled blood TCRbeta repertoires from subjects exposed to, actively infected with, or recovered from COVID-19. Where available, HLA class I and class II types were taken from metadata supplied by the sample provider and were not determined by assay-based typing. A de-identified subject ID, COVID-19 status, age in years and sex were almost always included in the sample metadata. The material from the prospective study consisted of cDNA or gDNA derived from T cells, B-cell-depleted T cells, or PBMCs. The full study reports these points: The quantity of clinical and demographic metadata differed by source and by participant and was supplied without curation.

The CDR3, from cysteine to phenylalanine, totals 15 residues. Only CDR3 DNA remains: 45 bases, in frame from the first base. V lost 6 bases and J lost 2 bases, and the count of bases not matched to a germline gene is 9. The germline V gene specifies KGHSH as CDR1 and LQKENI as CDR2. At one collaborating source in Seattle, patients were enrolled during active infection and were followed longitudinally through the course of disease. Each collaborating institution followed its own protocols to collect whole blood in K2EDTA tubes. For TCRbeta analysis, collaborators shipped samples in one of three forms: frozen whole blood, isolated PBMCs, or DNA extracted from either of those sample types. This clone was picked up one time. No antigen is known for it. No quality values exist for individual bases; no much larger clone is one base distant. This specimen includes other DNA sequences encoding the same CDR3.

TCRbeta CDR3 regions were amplified from genomic DNA using the immunoSEQ Assay, a bias-controlled multiplex PCR. The authors' pipeline ran thus. Nucleated cell counts per sample were estimated from amplification of reference gene primers within the assay. Sequence reads were collapsed and filtered to measure the absolute abundance of every unique TCRbeta CDR3 rearrangement. For each sample, productive Simpson clonality was calculated as the square root of Simpson's diversity index over productive rearrangements. Entries here come from immuneACCESS through TCRdb and include only in-frame sequences with V and J called. Some clones fail to appear in such tables; in the studies checked, an unresolved V gene covers under half of the shortfall, and the cause of the remainder is unknown. V and J calls and clone size are as listed in that table; D and trimming were resolved from the DNA. This sample is represented by 200,000 to 300,000 clones; 91% of them were singletons. Just over 2.5% of the sample is taken by the ten largest.

The sample comprised peripheral blood. The receptor was isolated from a person under 35 with COVID-19, enrolled during active disease. This receptor chain uses TRBV18 and TRBJ1-2, with 7 bases aligning to TRBD1. For the CDR3, the sequence is CASSPTGQVNYGYTF. The DNA reads TGTGCCAGCTCCCCGACCGGACAGGTCAACTATGGCTACACCTTC.